These 31 T cell receptor beta chains were sequenced from one sample in a study of blood T cell repertoires in COVID-19. The method was immunoSEQ multiplex PCR; TCRdb's version includes in-frame clones alone and lacks a portion of them. The table has about 150,000 clones, roughly 87% seen once. Material: peripheral blood. These receptors came from a woman between 50 and 59 years old with acute or convalescent COVID-19.

The rearrangement links TRBV30 to TRBJ2-2; TRBD2 is a possible D gene (6 bases). Germline V CDR1 and CDR2: GTSNPN, SVGIG (reference sequence). V was shortened by 4 bases and J by 4 bases, with 10 bases between the two germline ends. The CDR3 totals 13 residues. The CDR3 DNA sequence: TGTGCCTGGACTAGCGCTTCCACCGGGGAGCTGTTTTTT. It specifies CAWTSASTGELFF.

The chain joins TRBV30 to TRBJ2-6; no clear D. The germline gives CDR1 GTSNPN, CDR2 SVGIG (reference sequence). This CDR3 is 14 amino acids long. V dropped 3 bases and J dropped 0 bases, with 6 bases sitting between them. CDR3 sequence: CAWRRFSGANVLTF. The CDR3, as DNA: TGTGCCTGGAGGAGGTTCTCTGGGGCCAACGTCCTGACTTTC.

This chain uses TRBV6-5 with TRBJ2-3; 12 bases match TRBD2. This CDR3 region has 14 residues. Germline loops: CDR1 MNHEY, CDR2 SVGAGI. V lost 10 bases and J lost 4; bases outside the gene matches: 6. The CDR3 coding sequence is TGTGCCACCTCTCCTAGCGGGGGGGCAGATACGCAGTATTTT. It encodes CATSPSGGADTQYF.

The chain employs TRBV24-1 and TRBJ2-1; 9 nucleotides line up with TRBD1. CDR3 length equals 17 residues. V was pared by 4 bases and J by 4 bases, with 10 bases of the junction left unmatched. Germline loops: CDR1 KGHDR, CDR2 SFDVKD. The CDR3 here is CATSDPAGTGMYNEQFF. The DNA of the CDR3 is TGTGCCACCAGTGACCCCGCCGGGACAGGGATGTACAATGAGCAGTTCTTC.

V is TRBV12-5 and J is TRBJ2-1; the D gene is possibly TRBD2 (7 bases). This CDR3 has 15 amino acids. Trimming cost V 6 bases and J 0 bases, with 12 bases left between them. Germline CDR1 and CDR2: LGHNT and FRNRAP. Here the CDR3 reads CASGEGGSSYNEQFF. CDR3 nucleotide sequence: TGTGCTAGTGGCGAGGGGGGGAGCTCCTACAATGAGCAGTTCTTC.

This chain uses TRBV11-3 with TRBJ2-3; 13 nucleotides line up with TRBD2. J lost 5 bases, V lost 5 bases, and 4 bases had no gene match. The CDR3 is 15 residues long. Looked up from germline, CDR1 is SGHNT and CDR2 is YENEEA. Here the CDR3 DNA reads TGTGCCAGCAGCCTACTAGCGGGGGGGCAAGATACGCAGTATTTT. Translating gives CASSLLAGGQDTQYF.

The rearrangement joins TRBV15 to TRBJ2-5; 7 bases map to TRBD2. The germline V gene encodes CDR1 LNHNV and CDR2 YYDKDF (reference sequence). The CDR3 extends over 17 amino acids. V lost 3 bases to trimming and J lost 5 bases; unmatched junction nucleotides: 15. Here the CDR3 DNA reads TGTGCCACCAGCAGGAGGGCCCAGTCCCTCGGGAGGGAGACCCAGTACTTC. This codes for CATSRRAQSLGRETQYF.

CDR3: CASSFGTGVINTGELFF. CDR3 DNA sequence: TGTGCCAGCAGCTTCGGGACAGGGGTCATTAACACCGGGGAGCTGTTTTTT. The chain links TRBV7-3 to TRBJ2-2; 10 bases match TRBD1. This CDR3 is 17 amino acids long. V was pared by 3 bases and J by 2 bases, with 6 bases of the junction left unmatched. Germline V lookup: CDR1 SGHTA, CDR2 FQGTGA.

V and J are TRBV3-1 (or the pseudogene TRBV3-2) and TRBJ1-1; a weak D match, TRBD1 (5 bases). V was pared by 1 base and J by 5 bases, with 14 bases between. The CDR3 consists of 15 residues. Looked up from germline, CDR1 is LGHDT and CDR2 is YNNKEL (reference sequence). This CDR3 is CASSQGGEGGTEAFF. CDR3 DNA sequence: TGTGCCAGCAGCCAAGGGGGGGAAGGCGGAACTGAAGCTTTCTTT.

The chain carries TRBV11-2 and TRBJ2-3; 8 bases are a match to TRBD1. The CDR3 runs to 14 residues. J gave up 8 bases and V 5 bases, and 9 bases lay outside the gene matches. Germline V gene lookup returns CDR1 SGHAT and CDR2 FQNNGV. The CDR3: CASSPNLQGVTQYF. As DNA, the CDR3 is TGTGCCAGCAGCCCGAACTTACAGGGGGTTACGCAGTATTTT.

J is TRBJ2-1 and V is TRBV5-1; the D gene is possibly TRBD2 (5 bases). Trimming cost V 0 bases and J 2 bases, with 9 bases left between them. This CDR3 contains 15 residues. In germline, CDR1 is SGHRS, CDR2 YFSETQ. CDR3: CASSLEAEPYNEQFF. DNA of the CDR3: TGCGCCAGCAGCTTGGAAGCGGAACCCTACAATGAGCAGTTCTTC. Supplemented by reference TRBV5-1 and TRBJ2-1, the full variable domain reads KAGVTQTPRYLIKTRGQQVTLSCSPISGHRSVSWYQQTPGQGLQFLFEYFSETQRNKGNFPGRFSGRQFSNSRSEMNVSTLELGDSALYLCASSLEAEPYNEQFFGPGTRLTVL.

The chain carries TRBV7-2 and TRBJ2-1; D perhaps matches TRBD1 (6 bases). The CDR3 covers 15 residues. The V end was cut by 3 bases, the J end by 3 bases, with 12 bases between. Germline-derived CDR1 and CDR2 are SGHTA and FQGNSA. The CDR3 DNA reads TGTGCCAGCAGCTTCCAGGGGTCTCACTACAATGAGCAGTTCTTC. Its translation is CASSFQGSHYNEQFF.

V is TRBV9 and J is TRBJ1-2; no firm D call. Germline loops: CDR1 SGDLS, CDR2 YYNGEE. The CDR3 has 16 residues. Trimming took off 4 bases at V and 5 bases at J, with 21 bases between the two ends. The CDR3 DNA follows: TGTGCCAGCAGCCTTGAGACTTCCCCCCTCGAGTATGGCTACACCTTC. Amino acid sequence: CASSLETSPLEYGYTF.

The chain couples TRBV5-6 to TRBJ2-7; 8 nucleotides agree with TRBD1. The CDR3 has 14 residues. In germline, CDR1 is SGHDT, CDR2 YYEEEE. The V gene end was trimmed by 2 bases and the J gene end by 6 bases; junction bases not matched to a gene: 7. The CDR3 region is CASSFDRGLSEQYF. The CDR3 region has the DNA TGTGCCAGCAGCTTTGACAGGGGATTAAGCGAGCAGTACTTC.

This clone was seen just once. A read error may be the cause here, since a much bigger clone is one base away. Other nucleotide sequences from this sample produce the same CDR3. The chain combines TRBV7-8 with TRBJ2-7; D ambiguous. The CDR3 has 11 residues. Germline assignment: CDR1 SGHVS and CDR2 FQNEAQ. CDR3 loop: CASSSLYEQYF. The CDR3 bases are TGTGCCAGTAGCTCCCTCTACGAGCAGTACTTC.

The rearrangement links TRBV11-3 to TRBJ1-1; TRBD1 is a possible D gene (5 bases). Per germline, CDR1 SGHNT and CDR2 YENEEA. V was pared by 2 bases and J by 7 bases, with 8 bases between. This CDR3 has 12 residues. CDR3: CASSLTGNEAFF. CDR3 in DNA: TGTGCCAGCAGCTTAACAGGAAATGAAGCTTTCTTT.

This chain connects TRBV5-1 to TRBJ1-5; D is undetermined. The CDR3 extends over 14 amino acids. The germline V and J ends were trimmed by 4 bases and 5 bases, with 13 bases remaining between them. Germline CDR1 reads SGHRS; CDR2 reads YFSETQ. CDR3 protein: CASSPASADQPQHF. Written as DNA, the CDR3 is TGCGCCAGCAGCCCAGCCTCGGCGGATCAGCCCCAGCATTTT.

The chain uses TRBV5-4 and TRBJ1-2; maybe TRBD1 (5 bases). This CDR3 region has 14 residues. Per germline, CDR1 SGHNT and CDR2 YYREEE (reference sequence). V gave up 2 bases and J gave up 3 bases, with 11 bases separating them. CDR3 amino acids: CASSLVDTYYGYTF. The CDR3 nucleotides are TGTGCCAGCAGCTTAGTGGACACGTACTATGGCTACACCTTC.

The chain joins TRBV21-1 to TRBJ2-7; the table's D call of TRBD1 was not tested on the DNA. TRBV21-1 corresponds to a pseudogene. The CDR3 runs to 14 residues. The CDR3 region is CASSGRDSSYEQYF. The DNA for the CDR3 is TGTGCCAGCAGCGGTAGGGACAGTTCCTACGAGCAGTACTTC.

This sequence joins TRBV27 and TRBJ2-2; 13 nucleotides match TRBD2. The CDR3 runs 17 residues. V was clipped by 6 bases and J by 7 bases; unmatched bases: 11. Germline V gene data show CDR1 as MNHEY and CDR2 as SMNVEV (reference sequence). The CDR3 region has the DNA TGTGCCAGCAGCCACCGACTAGCGGGAGGTTTAAGCGGGGAGCTGTTTTTT. Translation: CASSHRLAGGLSGELFF.

The chain uses TRBV19 and TRBJ2-2; 8 nucleotides line up with TRBD1. CDR3 length: 15 amino acids. The germline CDR1 and CDR2 sequences are LNHDA and SQIVND (reference sequence). V lost 3 bases and J lost 4; bases outside the gene matches: 4. The CDR3, as DNA: TGTGCCAGTAGTATCATAACAGGGGGCACCGGGGAGCTGTTTTTT. Protein product: CASSIITGGTGELFF.

The V gene is TRBV7-2, the J gene TRBJ2-1; D is unresolved. This CDR3 spans 13 amino acids. Germline loops: CDR1 SGHTA, CDR2 FQGNSA. The V gene lost 1 base and the J gene lost 5 bases, with 6 bases spanning the gap. The CDR3 here is CASSLVHNNEQFF. Written as DNA, the CDR3 is TGTGCCAGCAGCTTAGTCCACAACAATGAGCAGTTCTTC. Drawing the rest from reference TRBV7-2 and TRBJ2-1, the complete variable domain is GAGVSQSPSNKVTEKGKDVELRCDPISGHTALYWYRQSLGQGLEFLIYFQGNSAPDKSGLPSDRFSAERTGGSVSTLTIQRTQQEDSAVYLCASSLVHNNEQFFGPGTRLTVL.

J is TRBJ2-1 and V is TRBV6-5; 7 bases fit TRBD1. V shed 6 bases, J shed 10 bases, and the junction held 15 bases outside the gene matches. The CDR3 is made up of 15 amino acids. Germline V gene sequence: CDR1 MNHEY, CDR2 SVGAGI. The CDR3 sequence: CASSFQGDMRSEQFF. DNA of the CDR3: TGTGCCAGCAGCTTTCAGGGGGATATGAGGAGCGAGCAGTTCTTC.

V and J are TRBV15 and TRBJ1-1; TRBD1 is a possible D gene (5 bases). The germline gives CDR1 LNHNV, CDR2 YYDKDF (reference sequence). This CDR3 comprises 17 residues. With 0 bases removed from V and 1 base from J, the gap between germline ends came to 15 bases. CDR3 sequence (DNA): TGTGCCACCAGCAGAGAGTGGAGGGGAGCGGGGAACACTGAAGCTTTCTTT. Translating gives CATSREWRGAGNTEAFF.

The CDR3 loop is CASSIAHDVGIYRGGGYGYTF. The CDR3 DNA sequence: TGTGCCAGTAGTATAGCCCACGATGTGGGGATCTACAGGGGAGGAGGCTATGGCTACACCTTC. The genes are TRBV19 and TRBJ1-2, with 7 nucleotides matching TRBD1. This CDR3 region has 21 residues. Germline-derived CDR1 and CDR2 are LNHDA and SQIVND (reference sequence). The junction had 24 bases not matched to a gene; V was cut back by 1 base and J by 4 bases.

V is TRBV6-1 and J is TRBJ2-7, with D perhaps TRBD1 (6 bases). V was trimmed by 0 bases and J by 4 bases, leaving 13 bases between them. This CDR3 has 15 amino acids. Germline CDR1 reads MNHNS; CDR2 reads SASEGT. DNA of the CDR3: TGTGCCAGCAGTGAAGCGCTTGAGACAGGATACGAGCAGTACTTC. Amino acids: CASSEALETGYEQYF.

This clone appeared once. This rearrangement joins TRBV15 to TRBJ2-3; 8 bases are a match to TRBD1. Trimming at V came to 0 bases and at J to 2 bases, leaving 7 bases not matched to a gene. Germline assignment: CDR1 LNHNV and CDR2 YYDKDF (reference sequence). CDR3 length equals 17 residues. CDR3 coding DNA: TGTGCCACCAGCAGAGACCCATGGGACAGGCACACAGATACGCAGTATTTT. Translated: CATSRDPWDRHTDTQYF.

Notes on this clone: Different DNA sequences within this sample yield the same CDR3. The V and J genes are TRBV5-1 and TRBJ1-2; tentative D call: TRBD1 (6 bases). CDR3 length equals 14 residues. Germline V CDR1 and CDR2: SGHRS, YFSETQ. V gave up 0 bases and J gave up 5 bases, with 11 bases separating them. The CDR3 protein is CASSLDRVDYGYTF. Written as DNA, the CDR3 is TGCGCCAGCAGCTTGGACAGGGTAGATTATGGCTACACCTTC.

This sequence joins TRBV5-6 and TRBJ1-1; 9 nucleotides align to TRBD1. The germline CDR1 and CDR2 sequences are SGHDT and YYEEEE. The junction had 5 bases not matched to a gene; V was cut back by 4 bases and J by 1 base. The CDR3 loop spans 15 amino acids. The DNA for the CDR3 is TGTGCCAGCAGCACGGGGACAGGGTGGAACACTGAAGCTTTCTTT. Translated, it gives CASSTGTGWNTEAFF.

In its sample, this clone was seen a few times. The chain links TRBV10-3 to TRBJ1-5; perhaps TRBD1 as D (6 bases). Germline CDR1 reads ENHRY; CDR2 reads SYGVKD. The CDR3 consists of 15 residues. Trimming pared 2 bases from V and 6 bases from J, leaving 14 bases between. The CDR3 loop reads CAISEIVGAGQPQHF. The CDR3 region has the DNA TGTGCCATCAGTGAGATAGTGGGGGCGGGTCAGCCCCAGCATTTT.

The chain combines TRBV24-1 with TRBJ2-7, with D perhaps TRBD2 (6 bases). The CDR3 sequence is 15 residues long. From germline, CDR1 is KGHDR and CDR2 SFDVKD. V was trimmed by 5 bases and J by 3 bases, leaving 16 bases between them. The CDR3 DNA reads as TGTGCCACCAGTGGCCGGGACTCTTTCAACTACGAGCAGTACTTC. It encodes CATSGRDSFNYEQYF.